Sequencing of this T cell receptor beta chain was carried out in a study of shared clonotypes between healthy human individuals. Study information: For every donor, three CD4 naive, three CD4 memory, two CD8 naive and one CD8 memory plates were used.

Data came from immunoSEQ multiplex PCR; TCRdb stores just in-frame clones and leaves some out. The sample records roughly 700,000 clones, around two thirds being singletons. Study outcomes and limitations: It was the non-shared clonotypes that had lower generation probabilities than clonotypes shared by all four donors. The diversity represented, both genetic and in exposure history, was limited by few donors.

V was clipped by 5 bases and J by 4 bases, with 17 bases between them. This CDR3 is 16 amino acids long. Looked up from germline, CDR1 is MGHRA and CDR2 is YSYEKL. As concerns this clone: Antigen specificity is unknown.

Negatively enriched CD4+ T cells were divided by CD45RA into naive and memory. Sequences were obtained from memory CD4+ T cells sorted from blood. This sample's subset: CD45RA-negative fraction. The sequence was obtained from a woman aged 25 to 39 in good health. The chain joins TRBV4-1 to TRBJ2-2; D gene ambiguous. CDR3 coding DNA: TGCGCCAGCAGCGAAGTGAGACTTCTCGGCACCGGGGAGCTGTTTTTT. Translating gives CASSEVRLLGTGELFF.